A selection of T cell receptor beta chains follows, all from one sample in a study of beta chain features in type 1 diabetes. The protocol was immunoSEQ multiplex PCR, while the TCRdb copy is restricted to in-frame clones and leaves out a portion. In the table there are around 160,000 clones, about 63% of which are singletons. Material for sequencing was naive CD4+ T cells from blood. The receptor source for this set is a man aged 25-45 years with type 1 diabetes. Each CDR3 is given with its conserved first and last residue. Fields, in order: D gene, J gene, V gene, clone size, CDR3 protein, CDR3 DNA. D genes are given only for firm matches. Expanded clones are given a class, and other clones once, few, many or no size at all.

D: NA
J: TRBJ2-3
V: TRBV9
size: NA
CDR3: CASSVGGGDTQYF
DNA: TGTGCCAGCAGCGTAGGGGGCGGAGATACGCAGTATTTT

D: NA
J: TRBJ2-5
V: TRBV4-3
size: NA
CDR3: CASSQQWDSQETQYF
DNA: TGCGCCAGCAGCCAGCAGTGGGACTCCCAAGAGACCCAGTACTTC

D: NA
J: TRBJ2-5
V: TRBV25-1
size: NA
CDR3: CASSQTHGVLQETQYF
DNA: TGTGCCAGCTCCCAAACCCATGGGGTGCTACAGGAGACCCAGTACTTC

D: TRBD1
J: TRBJ2-1
V: TRBV29-1
size: NA
CDR3: CSVDRDRGDYNEQFF
DNA: TGCAGCGTAGACAGGGACAGGGGGGACTACAATGAGCAGTTCTTC

D: TRBD2
J: TRBJ2-5
V: TRBV7-9
size: NA
CDR3: CASSYGTKETQYF
DNA: TGTGCCAGCAGCTATGGGACTAAAGAGACCCAGTACTTC

D: NA
J: TRBJ2-6
V: TRBV7-9
size: NA
CDR3: CAIAPAGSNVLTF
DNA: TGTGCCATAGCCCCCGCAGGGTCAAACGTCCTGACTTTC

D: NA
J: TRBJ2-3
V: TRBV13
size: NA
CDR3: CASSFSGGTDTQYF
DNA: TGTGCCAGCAGCTTTTCTGGGGGCACAGATACGCAGTATTTT

D: TRBD1
J: TRBJ2-4
V: TRBV7-2
size: NA
CDR3: CASSLVPGQFIYF
DNA: TGTGCCAGCAGCTTAGTCCCGGGACAGTTCATCTACTTC

D: NA
J: TRBJ2-7
V: TRBV19
size: few
CDR3: CASRGRGSAEQYF
DNA: TGTGCCAGTAGGGGCCGAGGGTCAGCCGAGCAGTACTTC

D: NA
J: TRBJ2-7
V: TRBV5-1
size: few
CDR3: CASSLDHGPGVPTQQYF
DNA: TGCGCCAGCAGCTTGGATCATGGACCAGGAGTGCCTACGCAGCAGTACTTC

D: TRBD1
J: TRBJ2-5
V: TRBV25-1
size: NA
CDR3: CASSYPGTGGFETQYF
DNA: TGTGCCAGCAGCTACCCCGGGACAGGGGGCTTCGAGACCCAGTACTTC

D: NA
J: TRBJ1-5
V: TRBV30
size: NA
CDR3: CAWSLGHYNQPQHF
DNA: TGTGCCTGGAGTCTGGGACACTACAATCAGCCCCAGCATTTT

D: NA
J: TRBJ2-5
V: TRBV30
size: NA
CDR3: CASLRGGGETQYF
DNA: TGTGCCTCCCTTCGAGGAGGCGGCGAGACCCAGTACTTC

D: NA
J: TRBJ2-7
V: TRBV10-3
size: NA
CDR3: CAISRGTDTYEQYF
DNA: TGTGCCATCAGTCGCGGGACAGATACCTACGAGCAGTACTTC

D: NA
J: TRBJ1-1
V: TRBV7-9
size: NA
CDR3: CASSRDLLTEAFF
DNA: TGTGCCAGCAGCCGGGACCTCCTTACTGAAGCTTTCTTT

D: NA
J: TRBJ2-1
V: TRBV4-3
size: NA
CDR3: CASSQLPDVPNEQFF
DNA: TGCGCCAGCAGCCAACTACCGGACGTCCCCAATGAGCAGTTCTTC

D: NA
J: TRBJ2-1
V: TRBV7-2
size: NA
CDR3: CASSLARRAPFF
DNA: TGTGCCAGCAGCTTAGCTCGCAGGGCACCGTTCTTC

D: NA
J: TRBJ2-6
V: TRBV15
size: NA
CDR3: CATSGLRGSGANVLTF
DNA: TGTGCCACCAGCGGCCTCAGGGGCTCTGGGGCCAACGTCCTGACTTTC

D: NA
J: TRBJ1-6
V: TRBV30
size: NA
CDR3: CAWLGPDYNSPLHF
DNA: TGTGCCTGGCTTGGACCGGATTATAATTCACCCCTCCACTTT

D: TRBD1
J: TRBJ2-1
V: TRBV4-1
size: few
CDR3: CASSQAGQGSGRNEQFF
DNA: TGCGCCAGCAGCCAAGCGGGACAGGGGAGCGGAAGGAATGAGCAGTTCTTC

D: NA
J: TRBJ2-3
V: TRBV12-5
size: NA
CDR3: CASGLQTQYF
DNA: TGTGCTAGTGGTTTGCAGACGCAGTATTTT

D: TRBD1
J: TRBJ2-6
V: TRBV29-1
size: NA
CDR3: CSVGQGVPGANVLTF
DNA: TGCAGCGTGGGACAGGGGGTCCCTGGGGCCAACGTCCTGACTTTC

D: NA
J: TRBJ2-3
V: TRBV29-1
size: NA
CDR3: CSVGFVGGADTQYF
DNA: TGCAGCGTTGGGTTTGTGGGGGGGGCGGATACGCAGTATTTT

D: NA
J: TRBJ1-1
V: TRBV5-1
size: NA
CDR3: CASSLLQMNTEAFF
DNA: TGCGCCAGCAGCTTGCTACAGATGAACACTGAAGCTTTCTTT

D: NA
J: TRBJ2-3
V: TRBV9
size: NA
CDR3: CASSALGRVPQDTQYF
DNA: TGTGCCAGCAGCGCCCTCGGAAGAGTACCACAAGATACGCAGTATTTT

D: TRBD1
J: TRBJ2-7
V: TRBV7-2
size: NA
CDR3: CASSEGTGGYEQYF
DNA: TGTGCCAGCAGCGAAGGGACAGGGGGCTACGAGCAGTACTTC

D: NA
J: TRBJ1-6
V: TRBV25-1
size: NA
CDR3: CASSESDYNSPLHF
DNA: TGTGCCAGCAGTGAATCAGACTATAATTCACCCCTCCACTTT

D: NA
J: TRBJ2-7
V: TRBV4-2
size: NA
CDR3: CASSQEWDNSYEQYF
DNA: TGTGCCAGCAGCCAAGAGTGGGACAACTCCTACGAGCAGTACTTC

D: NA
J: TRBJ2-3
V: TRBV7-9
size: NA
CDR3: CASSSGLSTDTQYF
DNA: TGTGCCAGCAGTTCCGGACTGAGCACAGATACGCAGTATTTT

D: NA
J: TRBJ2-3
V: TRBV30
size: NA
CDR3: CAWSRGRAEGTDTQYF
DNA: TGTGCCTGGAGTAGGGGCAGGGCCGAGGGGACAGATACGCAGTATTTT

D: TRBD1
J: TRBJ2-5
V: TRBV7-6
size: few
CDR3: CASSPRQGGETQYF
DNA: TGTGCCAGCAGCCCTAGACAGGGCGGAGAGACCCAGTACTTC

D: TRBD1
J: TRBJ2-3
V: TRBV5-1
size: NA
CDR3: CASSLMGRSRQGYETSTDTQYF
DNA: TGCGCCAGCAGCTTGATGGGCCGCTCCAGACAGGGGTACGAAACAAGCACAGATACGCAGTATTTT

D: TRBD1
J: TRBJ1-2
V: TRBV9
size: few
CDR3: CASSPRDRVSYGYTF
DNA: TGTGCCAGCAGCCCTCGGGACAGGGTGAGCTATGGCTACACCTTC

D: TRBD2
J: TRBJ2-1
V: TRBV29-1
size: NA
CDR3: CSVVRAGGLTLNEQFF
DNA: TGCAGCGTTGTAAGAGCGGGGGGGCTCACGCTCAATGAGCAGTTCTTC

D: NA
J: TRBJ2-3
V: TRBV7-2
size: few
CDR3: CASSPRTLDGTQYF
DNA: TGTGCCAGCAGCCCCCGCACCTTGGACGGTACGCAGTATTTT

D: NA
J: TRBJ2-3
V: TRBV11-2
size: NA
CDR3: CASSQWQRGTDTQYF
DNA: TGTGCCAGCAGCCAGTGGCAGAGAGGCACAGATACGCAGTATTTT

D: TRBD1
J: TRBJ2-4
V: TRBV19
size: NA
CDR3: CASSRDSKNIQYF
DNA: TGTGCCAGTAGTAGGGACAGCAAAAACATTCAGTACTTC

D: NA
J: TRBJ2-7
V: TRBV29-1
size: NA
CDR3: CSVEDAGRGGQYEQYF
DNA: TGCAGCGTTGAAGATGCGGGCAGGGGTGGTCAATACGAGCAGTACTTC

D: TRBD1
J: TRBJ2-3
V: TRBV29-1
size: NA
CDR3: CSGTGANTDTQYF
DNA: TGCAGCGGAACAGGGGCCAACACAGATACGCAGTATTTT

D: NA
J: TRBJ2-3
V: TRBV5-1
size: NA
CDR3: CASSLTLDTQYF
DNA: TGCGCCAGCAGCTTGACTCTTGATACGCAGTATTTT

D: NA
J: TRBJ2-5
V: TRBV5-1
size: NA
CDR3: CASSLETVGPQYF
DNA: TGCGCCAGCAGCTTGGAGACGGTTGGTCCCCAGTACTTC

D: TRBD2
J: TRBJ2-1
V: TRBV27
size: NA
CDR3: CASNQLGLGWNEQFF
DNA: TGTGCCAGCAATCAGTTGGGACTAGGATGGAATGAGCAGTTCTTC

D: TRBD2
J: TRBJ2-1
V: TRBV4-3
size: few
CDR3: CASSQDGRGTYNEQFF
DNA: TGCGCCAGCAGCCAAGATGGGCGGGGGACCTACAATGAGCAGTTCTTC

D: TRBD2
J: TRBJ2-3
V: TRBV11-2
size: NA
CDR3: CASSLGASGTDTQYF
DNA: TGTGCCAGCAGCTTAGGGGCTAGCGGTACAGATACGCAGTATTTT

D: NA
J: TRBJ2-7
V: TRBV7-9
size: NA
CDR3: CASSSQQGDEQYF
DNA: TGTGCCAGCAGCTCGCAACAGGGCGACGAGCAGTACTTC

D: NA
J: TRBJ2-7
V: TRBV28
size: NA
CDR3: CASILRGRTYEQYF
DNA: TGTGCCAGCATCCTCCGGGGGAGGACCTACGAGCAGTACTTC

D: NA
J: TRBJ2-1
V: TRBV4-3
size: NA
CDR3: CASSQDPLSTGYNEQFF
DNA: TGCGCCAGCAGCCAAGATCCTCTTTCGACAGGTTACAATGAGCAGTTCTTC

D: TRBD1
J: TRBJ2-7
V: TRBV18
size: NA
CDR3: CASSRGRDYEQYF
DNA: TGTGCCAGCTCCAGGGGGCGCGACTACGAGCAGTACTTC

D: NA
J: TRBJ2-5
V: TRBV4-3
size: NA
CDR3: CASSQAIDQETQYF
DNA: TGCGCCAGCAGCCAAGCCATCGATCAAGAGACCCAGTACTTC

D: NA
J: TRBJ1-3
V: TRBV7-2
size: NA
CDR3: CASSLSGNTIYF
DNA: TGTGCCAGCAGCTTGTCTGGAAACACCATATATTTT